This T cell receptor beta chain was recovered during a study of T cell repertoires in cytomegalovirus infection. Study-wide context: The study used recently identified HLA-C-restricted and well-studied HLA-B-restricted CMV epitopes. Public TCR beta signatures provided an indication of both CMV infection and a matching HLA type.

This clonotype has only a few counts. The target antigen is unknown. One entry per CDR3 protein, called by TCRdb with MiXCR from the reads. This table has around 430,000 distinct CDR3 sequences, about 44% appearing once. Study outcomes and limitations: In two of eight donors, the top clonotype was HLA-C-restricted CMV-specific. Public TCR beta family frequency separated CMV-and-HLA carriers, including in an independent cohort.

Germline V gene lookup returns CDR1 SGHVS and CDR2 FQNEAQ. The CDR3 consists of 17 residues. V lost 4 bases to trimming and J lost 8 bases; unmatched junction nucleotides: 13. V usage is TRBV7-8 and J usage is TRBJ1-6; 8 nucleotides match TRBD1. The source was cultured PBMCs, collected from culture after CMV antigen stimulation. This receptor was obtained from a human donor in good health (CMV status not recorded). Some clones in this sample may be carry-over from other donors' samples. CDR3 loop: CASSSAAWTGMDSPLHF. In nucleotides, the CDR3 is TGTGCCAGCAGCTCCGCTGCCTGGACAGGGATGGATTCACCCCTCCACTTT.